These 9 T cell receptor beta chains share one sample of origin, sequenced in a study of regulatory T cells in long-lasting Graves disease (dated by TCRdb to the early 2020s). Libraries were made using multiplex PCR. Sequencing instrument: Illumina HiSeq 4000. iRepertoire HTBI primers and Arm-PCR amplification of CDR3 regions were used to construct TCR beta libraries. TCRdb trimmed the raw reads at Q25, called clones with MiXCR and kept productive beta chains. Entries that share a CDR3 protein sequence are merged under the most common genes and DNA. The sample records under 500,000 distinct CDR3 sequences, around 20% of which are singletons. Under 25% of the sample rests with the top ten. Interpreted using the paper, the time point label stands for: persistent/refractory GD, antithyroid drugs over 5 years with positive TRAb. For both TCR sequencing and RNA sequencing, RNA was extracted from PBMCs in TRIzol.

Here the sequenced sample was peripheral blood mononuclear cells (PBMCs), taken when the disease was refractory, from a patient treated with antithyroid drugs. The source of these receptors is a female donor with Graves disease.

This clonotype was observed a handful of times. As DNA, the CDR3 is TGTGCCAGCAGTTTCTTACCAGGGGGCACCGGGGAGCTGTTTTTT. Its protein is CASSFLPGGTGELFF. The rearrangement joins TRBV28 to TRBJ2-2; 7 nucleotides agree with TRBD1. Per germline, CDR1 MDHEN and CDR2 SYDVKM. J lost 4 bases, V lost 3 bases, and 5 bases had no gene match. The CDR3 covers 15 residues.

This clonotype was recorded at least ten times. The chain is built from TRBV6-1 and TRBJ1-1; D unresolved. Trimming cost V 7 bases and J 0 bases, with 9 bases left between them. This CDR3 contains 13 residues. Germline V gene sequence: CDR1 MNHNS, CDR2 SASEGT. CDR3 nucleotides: TGTGCCAGCAATAAGGACCTGAACACTGAAGCTTTCTTT. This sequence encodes CASNKDLNTEAFF.

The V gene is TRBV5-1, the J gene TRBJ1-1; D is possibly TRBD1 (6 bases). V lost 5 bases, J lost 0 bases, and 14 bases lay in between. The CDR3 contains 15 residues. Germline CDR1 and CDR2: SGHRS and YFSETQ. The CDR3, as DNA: TGCGCCAGCAGTAAGGGACACAACATGAACACTGAAGCTTTCTTT. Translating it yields CASSKGHNMNTEAFF.

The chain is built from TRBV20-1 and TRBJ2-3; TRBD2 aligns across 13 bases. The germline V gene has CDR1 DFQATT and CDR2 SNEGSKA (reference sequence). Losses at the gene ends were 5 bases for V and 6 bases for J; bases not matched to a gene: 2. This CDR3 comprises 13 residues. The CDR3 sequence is CSAPTSGRDTQYF. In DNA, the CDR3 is TGCAGTGCTCCGACTAGCGGGAGGGATACGCAGTATTTT.

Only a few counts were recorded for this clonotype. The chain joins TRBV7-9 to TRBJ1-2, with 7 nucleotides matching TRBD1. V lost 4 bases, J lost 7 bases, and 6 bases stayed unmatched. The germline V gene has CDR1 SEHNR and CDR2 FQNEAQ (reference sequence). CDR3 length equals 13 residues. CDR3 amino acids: CASSSEGAGGYTF. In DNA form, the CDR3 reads TGTGCCAGCAGCTCAGAGGGGGCTGGTGGCTACACCTTC.

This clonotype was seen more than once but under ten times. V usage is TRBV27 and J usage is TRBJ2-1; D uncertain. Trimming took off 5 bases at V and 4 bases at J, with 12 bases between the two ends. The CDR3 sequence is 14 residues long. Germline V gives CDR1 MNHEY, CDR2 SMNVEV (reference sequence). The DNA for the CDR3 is TGTGCCAGCAGTATCAGTCCCTGGTACAATGAGCAGTTCTTC. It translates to CASSISPWYNEQFF.

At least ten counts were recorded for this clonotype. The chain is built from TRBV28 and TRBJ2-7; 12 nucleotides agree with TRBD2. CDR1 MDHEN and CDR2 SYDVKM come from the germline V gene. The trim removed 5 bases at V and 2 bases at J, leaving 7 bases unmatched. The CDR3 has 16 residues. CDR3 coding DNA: TGTGCCAGCAGTGAAACTAGGACTAGCGGGACCTACGAGCAGTACTTC. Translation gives CASSETRTSGTYEQYF. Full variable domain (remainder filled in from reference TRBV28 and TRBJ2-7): DVKVTQSSRYLVKRTGEKVFLECVQDMDHENMFWYRQDPGLGLRLIYFSYDVKMKEKGDIPEGYSVSREKKERFSLILESASTNQTSMYLCASSETRTSGTYEQYFGPGTRLTVT.

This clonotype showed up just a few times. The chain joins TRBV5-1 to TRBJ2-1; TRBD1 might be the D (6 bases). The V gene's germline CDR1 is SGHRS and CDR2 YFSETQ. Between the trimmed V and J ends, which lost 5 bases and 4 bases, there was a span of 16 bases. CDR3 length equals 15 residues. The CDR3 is CASRRGGELYNEQFF. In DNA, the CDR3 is TGCGCCAGCAGACGAGGGGGTGAACTTTACAATGAGCAGTTCTTC.

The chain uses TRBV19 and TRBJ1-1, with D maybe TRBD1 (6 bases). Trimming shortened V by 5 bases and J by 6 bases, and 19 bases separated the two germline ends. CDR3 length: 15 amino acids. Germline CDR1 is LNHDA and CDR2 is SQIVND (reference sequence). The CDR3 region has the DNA TGTGCCAGTAGTGGACGACGGGGGGCGCGACCTGAAGCTTTCTTT. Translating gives CASSGRRGARPEAFF. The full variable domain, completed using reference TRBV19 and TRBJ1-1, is DGGITQSPKYLFRKEGQNVTLSCEQNLNHDAMYWYRQDPGQGLRLIYYSQIVNDFQKGDIAEGYSVSREKKESFPLTVTSAQKNPTAFYLCASSGRRGARPEAFFGQGTRLTVV.